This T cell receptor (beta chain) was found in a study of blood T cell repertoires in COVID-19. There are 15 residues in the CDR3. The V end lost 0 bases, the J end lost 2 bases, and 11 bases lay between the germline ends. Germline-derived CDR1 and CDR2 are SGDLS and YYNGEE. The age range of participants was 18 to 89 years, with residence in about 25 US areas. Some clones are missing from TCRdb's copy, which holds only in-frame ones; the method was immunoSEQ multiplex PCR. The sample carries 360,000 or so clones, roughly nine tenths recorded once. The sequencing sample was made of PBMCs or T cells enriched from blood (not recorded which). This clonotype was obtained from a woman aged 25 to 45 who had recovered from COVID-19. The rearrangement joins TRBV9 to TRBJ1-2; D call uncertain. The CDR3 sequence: CASSVGTEKNYGYTF. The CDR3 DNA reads TGTGCCAGCAGCGTAGGCACGGAGAAAAACTATGGCTACACCTTC.